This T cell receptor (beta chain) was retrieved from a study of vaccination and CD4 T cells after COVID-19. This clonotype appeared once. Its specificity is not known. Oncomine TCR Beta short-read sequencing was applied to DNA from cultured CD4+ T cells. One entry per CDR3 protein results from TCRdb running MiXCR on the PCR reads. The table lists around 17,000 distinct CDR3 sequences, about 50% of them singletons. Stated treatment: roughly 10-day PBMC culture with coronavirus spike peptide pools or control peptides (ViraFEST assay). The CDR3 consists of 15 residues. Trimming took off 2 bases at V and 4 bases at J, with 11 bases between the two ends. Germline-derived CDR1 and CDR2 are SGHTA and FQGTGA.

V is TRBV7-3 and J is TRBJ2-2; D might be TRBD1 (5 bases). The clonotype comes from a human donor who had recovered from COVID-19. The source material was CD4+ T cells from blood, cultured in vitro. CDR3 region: CASSLDHRGTGELFF. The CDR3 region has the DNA TGTGCCAGCAGCTTAGATCATAGGGGCACCGGGGAGCTGTTTTTT.